The 29 T cell receptor beta chains below were found in one sample sequenced in a study of CD8 T cells in Susac syndrome. Reverse transcription of roughly 0.45 to 1 ug RNA was carried out with random hexamers. One entry per CDR3 protein results from TCRdb running MiXCR on the immunoSEQ multiplex PCR reads. The sample lists about 180,000 distinct CDR3 sequences; roughly 95% were seen once. The sequencing input was CD8+ T cells from PBMCs. The receptors shown here come from a human donor with multiple sclerosis.

This clonotype was picked up a small number of times. The rearrangement uses TRBV7-9 and TRBJ2-1; D not certain. The germline V gene has CDR1 SEHNR and CDR2 FQNEAQ (reference sequence). The CDR3 runs to 10 residues. Trimming took 1 base from V and 8 from J, leaving 0 bases between them. The CDR3 here is CASSLDEQFF. CDR3 in DNA: TGTGCCAGCAGCTTAGATGAGCAGTTCTTC.

The chain uses TRBV6-6 and TRBJ2-4; D might be TRBD1 (7 bases). The length of the CDR3 is 16 residues. Trimming shortened V by 7 bases and J by 5 bases, and 21 bases separated the two germline ends. The V gene's germline CDR1 is MNHNY and CDR2 SVGAGI (reference sequence). The CDR3 region is CASTEWGLGQQNIQYF. The CDR3, as DNA: TGTGCCAGCACCGAGTGGGGACTGGGACAGCAAAACATTCAGTACTTC.

This sequence joins TRBV25-1 and TRBJ2-5, with 9 positions matching TRBD2. The CDR3 spans 12 residues. The germline V gene encodes CDR1 MGHDK and CDR2 SYGVNS. V lost 8 bases to trimming and J lost 4 bases; unmatched junction nucleotides: 2. The CDR3 loop reads CASQAGGETQYF. The CDR3 DNA sequence: TGTGCCAGCCAAGCGGGAGGAGAGACCCAGTACTTC.

The chain uses TRBV4-1 and TRBJ1-5; D ambiguous. The CDR3 has 17 amino acids. Germline assignment: CDR1 MGHRA and CDR2 YSYEKL. V lost 0 bases to trimming and J lost 1 base, with 13 bases between them. CDR3 coding DNA: TGCGCCAGCAGCCAAGAGGGTAAGGCAAAGAGCAATCAGCCCCAGCATTTT. It yields the protein CASSQEGKAKSNQPQHF.

In its sample, this clonotype was seen a few times. The rearrangement links TRBV27 to TRBJ2-6; D is uncertain. V was pared by 5 bases and J by 2 bases, with 10 bases between. Germline loops: CDR1 MNHEY, CDR2 SMNVEV (reference sequence). This CDR3 contains 15 residues. This CDR3 is CASSPRGAGANVLTF. Here the CDR3 DNA reads TGTGCCAGCAGTCCTCGTGGGGCTGGGGCCAACGTCCTGACTTTC.

The chain carries TRBV19 and TRBJ1-5; unclear D gene. Trimming removed 7 bases from V and 4 bases from J, with 14 bases in between. The CDR3 has 14 amino acids. In germline, CDR1 is LNHDA, CDR2 SQIVND (reference sequence). The chain's CDR3 is CASNPGVSNQPQHF. CDR3 in DNA: TGTGCCAGTAACCCTGGGGTTTCTAATCAGCCCCAGCATTTT.

V gene TRBV5-1 combines with J gene TRBJ2-5; tentatively, D is TRBD1 (5 bases). Germline CDR1 reads SGHRS; CDR2 reads YFSETQ. Trimming removed 0 bases from V and 5 bases from J, with 17 bases in between. The CDR3 totals 16 residues. CDR3 DNA: TGCGCCAGCAGCTTGGCATCAGGTGGACAATGGGAGACCCAGTACTTC. Translated, it gives CASSLASGGQWETQYF. The full variable domain, in which reference TRBV5-1 and TRBJ2-5 provide the parts outside the CDR3, is KAGVTQTPRYLIKTRGQQVTLSCSPISGHRSVSWYQQTPGQGLQFLFEYFSETQRNKGNFPGRFSGRQFSNSRSEMNVSTLELGDSALYLCASSLASGGQWETQYFGPGTRLLVL.

This clonotype was observed a few times. The chain recombines TRBV9 with TRBJ1-2, with D possibly TRBD1 on 6 matching bases. This CDR3 region has 16 residues. CDR1 is SGDLS, CDR2 YYNGEE, per germline. Trimming left V 5 bases short and J 6 bases short, with 23 bases between. This chain's CDR3 is CASSASQTGLPDGYTF. CDR3 in DNA: TGTGCCAGCAGTGCCTCCCAGACAGGCCTCCCCGATGGCTACACCTTC.

The genes are TRBV6-5 and TRBJ1-1, with D tentatively TRBD1 (6 bases). Trimming left V 4 bases short and J 1 base short, with 19 bases between. CDR1 is MNHEY, CDR2 SVGAGI, per germline. The CDR3 is 17 amino acids. CDR3 coding DNA: TGTGCCAGCAGTTCACGCACCCTGGGACATAGGAACACTGAAGCTTTCTTT. Translated, it gives CASSSRTLGHRNTEAFF.

This rearrangement joins TRBV14 to TRBJ2-3; D is unresolved. V lost 1 base and J lost 3, with 11 bases in between. This CDR3 is built from 15 residues. Per the germline V gene, CDR1 is SGHDN and CDR2 is FVKESK. DNA for the CDR3: TGTGCCAGCAGCCAAGTCTCCGGGTGGACAGATACGCAGTATTTT. Its protein product is CASSQVSGWTDTQYF.

This chain joins TRBV6-2 or TRBV6-3 and TRBJ1-1; D ambiguous. There are 10 residues in the CDR3. CDR1 MNHEY and CDR2 SVGEGT come from the germline V gene. Trimming stripped 6 bases from V and 8 bases from J, with 7 bases between. The CDR3 DNA is TGTGCCAGCAGGAGCCACGAAGCTTTCTTT. It encodes CASRSHEAFF.

The rearrangement links TRBV12-3 or TRBV12-4 to TRBJ1-6, with D uncertain. This CDR3 is 13 amino acids long. Trimming removed 4 bases from V and 6 bases from J, with 7 bases in between. The CDR3 nucleotides are TGTGCCAGCAGTTGGACGGTTAATTCACCCCTCCACTTT. Protein sequence: CASSWTVNSPLHF.

V gene TRBV5-1 combines with J gene TRBJ2-2; the D gene could be TRBD1 or TRBD2 (5 bases each). CDR1 is SGHRS, CDR2 YFSETQ, per germline. V was clipped by 4 bases and J by 8 bases, with 12 bases between them. This CDR3 is 13 amino acids long. The CDR3 nucleotides read TGCGCCAGCAGCCAGGGAGTTTCTGGGGAGCTGTTTTTT. The encoded protein is CASSQGVSGELFF.

This sequence joins TRBV7-9 and TRBJ2-1; D uncertain. V gave up 10 bases and J gave up 2 bases, with 15 bases separating them. The CDR3 extends over 14 amino acids. The germline V gene has CDR1 SEHNR and CDR2 FQNEAQ (reference sequence). The CDR3 spells CATGVREAYNEQFF. CDR3 sequence (DNA): TGTGCCACCGGCGTGCGAGAGGCCTACAATGAGCAGTTCTTC.

V and J are TRBV30 and TRBJ1-5; D unresolved. Looked up from germline, CDR1 is GTSNPN and CDR2 is SVGIG (reference sequence). V lost 3 bases and J lost 3, with 12 bases in between. There are 14 residues in the CDR3. This CDR3 reads CAWSGDGINQPQHF. CDR3 sequence (DNA): TGTGCCTGGAGCGGAGACGGGATCAATCAGCCCCAGCATTTT.

The rearrangement links TRBV3-1 to TRBJ2-7, with D possibly TRBD2 on 6 matching bases. This CDR3 spans 17 amino acids. Germline V lookup: CDR1 LGHDT, CDR2 YNNKEL (reference sequence). V lost 0 bases to trimming and J lost 0 bases, with 15 bases between them. CDR3 sequence reads: CASSQDPVGGSSYEQYF. CDR3 bases: TGTGCCAGCAGCCAAGATCCGGTTGGGGGGAGCTCCTACGAGCAGTACTTC.

V usage is TRBV12-5 and J usage is TRBJ1-1; tentatively, D is TRBD1 (5 bases). The CDR3 consists of 10 residues. V dropped 5 bases and J dropped 9 bases, with 7 bases sitting between them. Germline-derived CDR1 and CDR2 are LGHNT and FRNRAP. The CDR3 coding sequence is TGTGCTAGTGGTCTGGGGCAAGCTTTCTTT. Encoded protein: CASGLGQAFF. Combining the CDR3 with reference TRBV12-5 and TRBJ1-1 gives the whole variable domain DARVTQTPRHKVTEMGQEVTMRCQPILGHNTVFWYRQTMMQGLELLAYFRNRAPLDDSGMPKDRFSAEMPDATLATLKIQPSEPRDSAVYFCASGLGQAFFGQGTRLTVV.

The chain recombines TRBV29-1 with TRBJ2-7, with 14 bases fitting TRBD2. V was pared by 1 base and J by 4 bases, with 6 bases of the junction left unmatched. CDR3 length equals 16 residues. Germline V gives CDR1 SQVTM, CDR2 ANQGSEA. For the CDR3, the DNA is TGCAGCGTTGAAGTAGAGCGACTAGCGGGAGGGTACGAGCAGTACTTC. Translation gives CSVEVERLAGGYEQYF.

This sequence joins TRBV7-9 and TRBJ2-7; weak D call: TRBD1 (5 bases). Between the trimmed V and J ends, which lost 5 bases and 4 bases, there was a span of 12 bases. CDR3 length: 13 amino acids. Germline CDR1 SEHNR, CDR2 FQNEAQ (reference sequence). This CDR3 is CASSRDRTYEQYF. The CDR3, as DNA: TGTGCCAGCAGCCGCGACAGAACTTACGAGCAGTACTTC.

V and J are TRBV29-1 and TRBJ1-1; D gene unclear. Trimming removed 4 bases from V and 3 bases from J, with 6 bases in between. The CDR3 consists of 11 residues. Per the germline V gene, CDR1 is SQVTM and CDR2 is ANQGSEA. CDR3 bases: TGCAGCGTTGTACGGGACACTGAAGCTTTCTTT. Protein product: CSVVRDTEAFF.

This CDR3 reads CSVLRDSSYNEQFF. Written as DNA, the CDR3 is TGCAGCGTTTTACGGGACAGCTCCTACAATGAGCAGTTCTTC. J is TRBJ2-1 and V is TRBV29-1; TRBD1 matches at 7 bases. The CDR3 is 14 amino acids. The V gene end was trimmed by 5 bases and the J gene end by 0 bases; junction bases not matched to a gene: 4. CDR1 and CDR2 from the germline V gene are SQVTM and ANQGSEA.

The J gene is TRBJ2-3, the V gene TRBV27, with D perhaps TRBD1 or TRBD2 (5 bases each). This CDR3 region has 16 residues. Trimming pared 6 bases from V and 2 bases from J, leaving 18 bases between. Germline V gene data show CDR1 as MNHEY and CDR2 as SMNVEV (reference sequence). The CDR3 nucleotides read TGTGCCAGCAGCCCAGCCGGGGCTCAGGTCACAGATACGCAGTATTTT. This codes for CASSPAGAQVTDTQYF.

This chain uses TRBV20-1 with TRBJ2-3; D remains ambiguous. The CDR3 is made up of 14 amino acids. Germline V gene data show CDR1 as DFQATT and CDR2 as SNEGSKA (reference sequence). V was cut by 3 bases and J by 0 bases, with 10 bases left in between. The CDR3 DNA is TGCAGTGCTAGCGACGCGGCGAGCACAGATACGCAGTATTTT. It specifies CSASDAASTDTQYF.

This clonotype was seen only once. This chain uses TRBV29-1 with TRBJ2-7; possible D gene TRBD1, 6 bases. Germline assignment: CDR1 SQVTM and CDR2 ANQGSEA. Trimming removed 2 bases at V and 0 bases at J, with 14 bases between. The CDR3 contains 15 residues. In nucleotides, the CDR3 is TGCAGCGTTGAATTCAGGGACAAGAGCTCCTACGAGCAGTACTTC. Protein: CSVEFRDKSSYEQYF.

This chain joins TRBV7-9 and TRBJ2-5; D is possibly TRBD2 (6 bases). Germline assignment: CDR1 SEHNR and CDR2 FQNEAQ (reference sequence). This CDR3 region has 14 residues. Trimming took 5 bases from V and 5 from J, leaving 15 bases between them. DNA for the CDR3: TGTGCCAGCAGCCCCCTGCGGGGAGGTGAGACCCAGTACTTC. The encoded protein is CASSPLRGGETQYF.

The chain couples TRBV12-3 or TRBV12-4 to TRBJ2-5; D uncertain. V lost 2 bases and J lost 3, with 13 bases in between. This CDR3 comprises 15 residues. CDR3: CASSLTSGGEETQYF. The CDR3 DNA follows: TGTGCCAGCAGTTTAACAAGTGGCGGTGAAGAGACCCAGTACTTC.

V gene TRBV3-1 combines with J gene TRBJ2-4, with D unclear. The germline gives CDR1 LGHDT, CDR2 YNNKEL (reference sequence). Trimming removed 4 bases at V and 0 bases at J, with 10 bases between. This CDR3 contains 15 residues. CDR3 in amino acids: CASSPTEIAKNIQYF. The CDR3 DNA follows: TGTGCCAGCAGCCCCACAGAGATAGCCAAAAACATTCAGTACTTC. The full variable domain, rest sourced from reference TRBV3-1 and TRBJ2-4, is DTAVSQTPKYLVTQMGNDKSIKCEQNLGHDTMYWYKQDSKKFLKIMFSYNNKELIINETVPNRFSPKSPDKAHLNLHINSLELGDSAVYFCASSPTEIAKNIQYFGAGTRLSVL.

The genes are TRBV24-1 and TRBJ1-5; 12 bases line up with TRBD1. This CDR3 is built from 18 residues. Looked up from germline, CDR1 is KGHDR and CDR2 is SFDVKD. Trimming cost V 1 base and J 2 bases; bases outside gene matches: 5. This chain's CDR3 is CATSDLTGTGGGNQPQHF. The CDR3 DNA reads as TGTGCCACCAGTGATTTAACCGGGACAGGGGGCGGCAATCAGCCCCAGCATTTT.

The V call is TRBV5-6, the J call TRBJ2-5; D call uncertain. The V and J ends lost 4 bases and 1 base respectively, with 14 bases between them. The CDR3 runs 15 residues. Germline assignment: CDR1 SGHDT and CDR2 YYEEEE. The DNA for the CDR3 is TGTGCCAGCAGCCCCCGCTTCGAGCGCCAAGAGACCCAGTACTTC. Translated: CASSPRFERQETQYF.